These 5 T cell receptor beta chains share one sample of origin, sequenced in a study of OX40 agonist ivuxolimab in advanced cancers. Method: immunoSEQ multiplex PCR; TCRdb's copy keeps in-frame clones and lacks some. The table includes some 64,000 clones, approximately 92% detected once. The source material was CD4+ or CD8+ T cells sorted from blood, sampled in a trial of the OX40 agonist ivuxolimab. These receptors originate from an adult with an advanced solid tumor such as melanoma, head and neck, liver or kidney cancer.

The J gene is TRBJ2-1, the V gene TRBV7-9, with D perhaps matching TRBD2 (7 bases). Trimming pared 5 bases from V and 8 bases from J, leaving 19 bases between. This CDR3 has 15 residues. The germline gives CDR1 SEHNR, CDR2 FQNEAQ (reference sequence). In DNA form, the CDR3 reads TGTGCCAGCAGCCGCGGGGGCTGGCCTCTGGATGAGCAGTTCTTC. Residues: CASSRGGWPLDEQFF. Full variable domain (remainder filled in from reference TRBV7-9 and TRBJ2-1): DTGVSQNPRHKITKRGQNVTFRCDPISEHNRLYWYRQTLGQGPEFLTYFQNEAQLEKSRLLSDRFSAERPKGSFSTLEIQRTEQGDSAMYLCASSRGGWPLDEQFFGPGTRLTVL.

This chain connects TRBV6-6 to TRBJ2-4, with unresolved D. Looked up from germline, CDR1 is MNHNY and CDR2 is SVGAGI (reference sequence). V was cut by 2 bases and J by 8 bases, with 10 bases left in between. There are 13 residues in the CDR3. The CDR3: CASSYRGSDIQYF. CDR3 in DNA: TGTGCCAGCAGTTACCGTGGTAGTGACATTCAGTACTTC.

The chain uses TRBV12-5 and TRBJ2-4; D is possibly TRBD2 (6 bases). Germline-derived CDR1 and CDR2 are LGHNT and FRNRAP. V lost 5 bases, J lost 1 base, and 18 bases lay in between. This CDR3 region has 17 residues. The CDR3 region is CASGPFGGERAKNIQYF. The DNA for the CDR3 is TGTGCTAGTGGTCCATTCGGAGGGGAGAGGGCCAAAAACATTCAGTACTTC.

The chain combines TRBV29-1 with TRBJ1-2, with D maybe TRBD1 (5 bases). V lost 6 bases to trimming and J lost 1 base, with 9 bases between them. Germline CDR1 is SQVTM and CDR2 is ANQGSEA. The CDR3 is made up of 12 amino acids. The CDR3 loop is CSVRQSNYGYTF. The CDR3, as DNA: TGCAGCGTGAGACAGAGTAACTATGGCTACACCTTC.

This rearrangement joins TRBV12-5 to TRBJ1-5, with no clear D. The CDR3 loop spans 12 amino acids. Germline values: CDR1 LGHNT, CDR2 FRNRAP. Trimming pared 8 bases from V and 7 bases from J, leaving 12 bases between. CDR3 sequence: CASSIHWQPQHF. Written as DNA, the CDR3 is TGTGCTAGTTCCATCCACTGGCAGCCCCAGCATTTT.